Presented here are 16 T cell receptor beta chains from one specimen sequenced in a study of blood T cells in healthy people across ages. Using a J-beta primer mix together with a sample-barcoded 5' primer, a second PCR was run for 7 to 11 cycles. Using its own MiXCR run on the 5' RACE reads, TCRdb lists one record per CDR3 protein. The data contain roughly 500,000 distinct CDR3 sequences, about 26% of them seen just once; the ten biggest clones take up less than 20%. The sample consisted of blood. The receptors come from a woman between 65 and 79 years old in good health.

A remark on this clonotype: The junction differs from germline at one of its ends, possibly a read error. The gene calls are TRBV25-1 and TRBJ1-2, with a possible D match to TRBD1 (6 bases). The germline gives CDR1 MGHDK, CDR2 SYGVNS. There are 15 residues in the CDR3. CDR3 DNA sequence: TGTGCCAGCAGTGAAGGGATAAGGACAGTCTATGGCCACACCTTC. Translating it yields CASSEGIRTVYGHTF.

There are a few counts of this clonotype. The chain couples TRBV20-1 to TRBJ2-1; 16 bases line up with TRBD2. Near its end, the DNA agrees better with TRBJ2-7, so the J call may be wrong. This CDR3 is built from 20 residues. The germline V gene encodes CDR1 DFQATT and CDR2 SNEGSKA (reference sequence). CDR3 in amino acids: CSPGTSGGGLGLVKTYEQYF. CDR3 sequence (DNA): TGCAGTCCCGGGACTAGCGGGGGGGGCCTAGGCCTCGTCAAGACTTACGAGCAGTACTTC.

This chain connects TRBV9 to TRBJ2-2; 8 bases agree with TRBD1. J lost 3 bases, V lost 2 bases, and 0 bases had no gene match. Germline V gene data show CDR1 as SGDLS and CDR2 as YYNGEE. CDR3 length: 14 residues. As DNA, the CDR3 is TGTGCCAGCAGCGTGACAGGGGACACCGGGGAGCTGTTTTTT. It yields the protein CASSVTGDTGELFF.

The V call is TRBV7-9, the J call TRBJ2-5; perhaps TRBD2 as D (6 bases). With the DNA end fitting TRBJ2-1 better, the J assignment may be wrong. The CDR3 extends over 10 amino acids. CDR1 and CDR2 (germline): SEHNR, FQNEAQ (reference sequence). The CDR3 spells CAAGPHEQFF. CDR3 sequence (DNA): TGTGCCGCGGGGCCACATGAGCAGTTCTTC.

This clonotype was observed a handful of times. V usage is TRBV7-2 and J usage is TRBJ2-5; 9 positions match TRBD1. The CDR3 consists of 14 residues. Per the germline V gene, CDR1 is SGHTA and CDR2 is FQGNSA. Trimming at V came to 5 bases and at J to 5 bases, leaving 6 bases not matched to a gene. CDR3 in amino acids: CASSQSGQGETQYF. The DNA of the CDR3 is TGTGCCAGCAGCCAAAGCGGACAGGGGGAGACCCAGTACTTC.

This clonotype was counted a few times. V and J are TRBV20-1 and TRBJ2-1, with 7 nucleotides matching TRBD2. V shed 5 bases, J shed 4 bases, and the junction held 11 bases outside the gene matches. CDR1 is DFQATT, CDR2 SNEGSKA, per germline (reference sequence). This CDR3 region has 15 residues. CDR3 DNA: TGCAGTGCTTTCCCGGATAGCGGGCCGTACAATGAGCAGTTCTTC. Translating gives CSAFPDSGPYNEQFF.

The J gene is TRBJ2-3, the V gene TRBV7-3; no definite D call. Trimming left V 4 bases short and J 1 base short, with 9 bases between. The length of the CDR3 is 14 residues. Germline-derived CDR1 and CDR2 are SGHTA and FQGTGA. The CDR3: CASSSKARTDTQYF. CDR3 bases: TGTGCCAGCAGCTCTAAAGCCCGCACAGATACGCAGTATTTT.

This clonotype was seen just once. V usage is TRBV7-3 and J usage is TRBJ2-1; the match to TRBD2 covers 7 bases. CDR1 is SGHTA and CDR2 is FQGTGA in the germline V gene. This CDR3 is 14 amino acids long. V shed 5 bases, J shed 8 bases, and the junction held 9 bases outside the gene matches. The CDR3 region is CASSPRLASHEQFF. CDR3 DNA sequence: TGTGCCAGCAGCCCACGACTAGCTTCCCATGAGCAGTTCTTC.

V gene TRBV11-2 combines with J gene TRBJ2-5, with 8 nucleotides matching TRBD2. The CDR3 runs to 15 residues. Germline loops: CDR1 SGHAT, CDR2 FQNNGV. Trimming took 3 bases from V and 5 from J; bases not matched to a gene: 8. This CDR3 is CASSFRSGGPETQYF. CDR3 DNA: TGTGCCAGCAGCTTCCGATCGGGGGGGCCGGAGACCCAGTACTTC.

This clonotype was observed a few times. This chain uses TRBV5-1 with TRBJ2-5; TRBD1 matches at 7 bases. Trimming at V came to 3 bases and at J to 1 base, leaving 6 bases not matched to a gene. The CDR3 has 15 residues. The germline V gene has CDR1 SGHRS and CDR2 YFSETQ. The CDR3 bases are TGCGCCAGCAGCTCCTTCGGACAGGTCCAAGAGACCCAGTACTTC. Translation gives CASSSFGQVQETQYF.

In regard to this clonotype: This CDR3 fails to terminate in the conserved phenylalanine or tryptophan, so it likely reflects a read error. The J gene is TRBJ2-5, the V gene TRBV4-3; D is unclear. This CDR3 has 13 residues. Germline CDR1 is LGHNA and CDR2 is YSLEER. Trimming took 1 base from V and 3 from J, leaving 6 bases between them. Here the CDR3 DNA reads TGCGCCAGCAGCCAAGGGGCGGAAGAGACCCAGTACTAC. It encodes CASSQGAEETQYY.

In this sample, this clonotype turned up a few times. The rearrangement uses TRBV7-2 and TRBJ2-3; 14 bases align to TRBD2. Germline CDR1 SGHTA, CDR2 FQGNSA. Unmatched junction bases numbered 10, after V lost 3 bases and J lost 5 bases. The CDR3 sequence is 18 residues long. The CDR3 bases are TGTGCCAGCAGCTTGTACCCGACTAGCGGGGGGGCCCTAGATACGCAGTATTTT. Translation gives CASSLYPTSGGALDTQYF.

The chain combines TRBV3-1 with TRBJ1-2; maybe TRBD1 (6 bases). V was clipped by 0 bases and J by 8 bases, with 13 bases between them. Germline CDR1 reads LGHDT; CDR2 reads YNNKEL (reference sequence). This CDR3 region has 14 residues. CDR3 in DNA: TGTGCCAGCAGCCAAGATTGGGACAAAGGGGGCTACACCTTC. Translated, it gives CASSQDWDKGGYTF.

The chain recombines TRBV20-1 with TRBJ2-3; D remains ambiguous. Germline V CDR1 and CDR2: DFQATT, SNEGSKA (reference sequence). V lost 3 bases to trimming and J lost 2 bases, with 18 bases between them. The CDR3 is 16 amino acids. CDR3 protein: CSARPTWDRPTDTQYF. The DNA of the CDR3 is TGCAGTGCTAGGCCTACCTGGGATAGGCCCACAGATACGCAGTATTTT.

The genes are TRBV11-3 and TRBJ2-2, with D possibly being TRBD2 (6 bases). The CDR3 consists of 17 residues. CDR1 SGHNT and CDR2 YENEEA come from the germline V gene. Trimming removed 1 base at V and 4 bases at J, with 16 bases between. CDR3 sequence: CASSLGAGSTGTGELFF. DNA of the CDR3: TGTGCCAGCAGCTTAGGGGCCGGGAGCACGGGCACCGGGGAGCTGTTTTTT.

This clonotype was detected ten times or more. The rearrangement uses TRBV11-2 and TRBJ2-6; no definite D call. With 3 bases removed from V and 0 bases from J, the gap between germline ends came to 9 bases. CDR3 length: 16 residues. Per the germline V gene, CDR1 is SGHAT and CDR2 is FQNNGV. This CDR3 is CASSFGPNSGANVLTF. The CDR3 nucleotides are TGTGCCAGCAGCTTCGGACCGAACTCTGGGGCCAACGTCCTGACTTTC.